This TCR beta chain emerged from a study of regulatory T cells in long-lasting Graves disease. Broader study findings: Those with persistent disease had in common more public clonotypes (about 2,500) than new patients (966).

Through Arm-PCR of CDR3 regions and iRepertoire HTBI primers, TCR beta libraries were built. Methods used by the authors: Throughout the samples, researchers identified 60 to 70 TRBV and some 13 TRBJ segments. TCRdb re-called the multiplex PCR reads with MiXCR, one entry per CDR3 protein. The V and J calls follow TCRdb's processing rather than the paper's. The sample yields 400,000 to 550,000 distinct CDR3 sequences, 16% seen once. About this clonotype: Its cognate antigen is unknown.

As to time point: newly diagnosed GD, antithyroid drugs for less than 3 months. Extracted PBMC RNA gave rise to the TCR library. This CDR3 comprises 15 residues. Trimming cost V 0 bases and J 6 bases, with 12 bases left between them. Germline-derived CDR1 and CDR2 are KGHSH and LQKENI. The same sample was also used in a study of T cells in Graves' hyperthyroidism and ophthalmopathy. From that second work: Through a model of 13 V-J features, ophthalmopathy was separated from stable hyperthyroidism.

The chain couples TRBV18 to TRBJ2-1; D ambiguous. The clonotype originates from a woman in her late teens or twenties with Graves disease. Source: peripheral blood mononuclear cells (PBMCs), taken at new diagnosis, from a patient treated with antithyroid drugs. CDR3 loop: CASSPPSLPSNEQFF. The CDR3 DNA is TGTGCCAGCTCACCACCGTCGCTTCCCAGCAATGAGCAGTTCTTC.